Sequencing of this TCR beta chain was carried out in a study of T cells in Graves' hyperthyroidism and ophthalmopathy. On the study more broadly: Peripheral blood samples were taken at initial diagnosis, prior to any treatment.

As to this clonotype: The antigen remains unidentified.

Study observations and caveats: Among clonotypes expanded in thyroid above 0.001, most were also found in blood.

There are 13 residues in the CDR3. Germline assignment: CDR1 MGHRA and CDR2 YSYEKL. The V gene lost 5 bases and the J gene lost 5 bases, with 13 bases spanning the gap. RNA transcripts provided the source from which TCR beta CDR3 regions were amplified. HTBI primers were the set used in a first-round RT-PCR of the TCR CDR3. TCRdb independently ran MiXCR on the multiplex PCR reads; one entry per CDR3 protein. The repertoire holds 530,000 or so distinct CDR3 sequences, roughly a quarter seen once, with about 11% in the top ten. The TCR sequence derives from a woman in her 30s with Graves' ophthalmopathy. Sequencing used blood. V gene TRBV4-1 combines with J gene TRBJ2-7, with D hard to call. CDR3 protein: CASSSQRQDEQYF. CDR3 nucleotide sequence: TGCGCCAGCAGCTCCCAGAGGCAGGACGAGCAGTACTTC.